This paragraph covers one T cell receptor (beta chain) sequence. Its antigen is as yet unknown. The germline V gene encodes CDR1 SGDLS and CDR2 YYNGEE. The CDR3 has 12 residues. V lost 3 bases, J lost 7 bases, and 11 bases lay in between. This sample is drawn from a study of blood T cells in healthy people across ages. Findings of the study overall: A roughly linear age-dependent decrease characterized TCR beta diversity per million T cells.

The authors ran a second PCR of about 6 to 11 cycles using a sample-barcoded 5' primer and a J-beta primer mix. Each of the cDNA molecules was tagged by a template-switch adaptor with 12 random nucleotides. In TCRdb, the 5' RACE reads were re-called with MiXCR into one record per CDR3 protein. The sample lists hundreds of thousands of distinct CDR3 sequences, under 30% occurring once. This sample also appeared in a second study, on T cells of mothers and their children. That report notes: Samples were obtained from three healthy Caucasian mothers and their six children. Thymic selection shapes TCR recombination output in related pairs, and it does so similarly in unrelated pairs.

The chain couples TRBV9 to TRBJ2-7; D ambiguous. The sequencing input was blood. The origin of this receptor is a boy between 10 and 17 years old in good health. The DNA for the CDR3 is TGTGCCAGCAGCGCCGCAGTGGGGGAGCAGTACTTC. It codes for CASSAAVGEQYF.